The present T cell receptor beta chain was sequenced within a study of T cell responses to AZD1222 COVID-19 vaccine. Overall study findings and caveats: Researchers report vaccine-associated CD4 TCRs spanning spike, with dominance at 160-218 and 743-854.

This table comes from immunoSEQ multiplex PCR, and its TCRdb copy is limited to in-frame clones, with some not included. The sample holds under 85,000 clones, approximately 91% seen once. V lost 4 bases, J lost 4 bases, and 9 bases stayed unmatched. Germline V gene lookup returns CDR1 SGHRS and CDR2 YFSETQ. The CDR3 sequence is 15 residues long. Points on this clone: The antigen remains undetermined.

The clonotype was recovered from an adult in good health. V usage is TRBV5-1 and J usage is TRBJ2-3, with 7 bases aligning to TRBD1. Sequenced here: peripheral blood, sampled on day 0 of AZD1222 vaccination. CDR3 amino acids: CASSRDRVQSDTQYF. CDR3 nucleotides: TGCGCCAGCAGCCGCGACAGGGTCCAATCAGATACGCAGTATTTT.